The clone carrying this T cell receptor (beta chain) appeared once. Its target is unknown. This specimen comes from a study of T cell responses to AZD1222 COVID-19 vaccine. Study conclusions and caveats: Without day 14 samples, only post-peak T cell repertoires were studied. It should be noted that donors were predominantly white British and more often female, and clonal diversity was possibly underestimated.

This CDR3 has 14 amino acids. Germline CDR1 reads KGHSH; CDR2 reads LQKENI. V lost 3 bases to trimming and J lost 1 base; unmatched junction nucleotides: 0. Clones were read by immunoSEQ multiplex PCR, and TCRdb kept only the in-frame ones, dropping some. Of about 120,000 clones listed, 84% are singletons. The sequences come from peripheral blood, collected 28 days after the second AZD1222 dose. The chain carries TRBV18 and TRBJ2-3; 8 positions match TRBD1. This TCR was recovered from an adult who received the AZD1222 COVID-19 vaccine. CDR3 sequence reads: CASSPTGGTDTQYF. The CDR3 coding sequence is TGTGCCAGCTCACCGACAGGGGGCACAGATACGCAGTATTTT. The full variable domain, completed using reference TRBV18 and TRBJ2-3, is NAGVMQNPRHLVRRRGQEARLRCSPMKGHSHVYWYRQLPEEGLKFMVYLQKENIIDESGMPKERFSAEFPKEGPSILRIQQVVRGDSAAYFCASSPTGGTDTQYFGPGTRLTVL.